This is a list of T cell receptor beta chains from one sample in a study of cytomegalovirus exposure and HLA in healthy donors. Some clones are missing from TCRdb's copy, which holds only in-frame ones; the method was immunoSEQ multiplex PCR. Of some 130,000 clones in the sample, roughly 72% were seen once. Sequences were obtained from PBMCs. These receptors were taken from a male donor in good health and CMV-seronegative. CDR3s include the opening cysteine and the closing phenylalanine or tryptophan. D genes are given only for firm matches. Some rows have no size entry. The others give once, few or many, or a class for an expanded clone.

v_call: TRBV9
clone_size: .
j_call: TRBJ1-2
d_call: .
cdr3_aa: CASSVSTGYGYTF
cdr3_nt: TGTGCCAGCAGCGTTTCGACCGGGTATGGCTACACCTTC

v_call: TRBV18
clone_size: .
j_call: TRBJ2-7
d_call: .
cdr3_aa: CASSPRQVAYEQYF
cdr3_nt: TGTGCCAGCTCACCACGACAGGTTGCCTACGAGCAGTACTTC

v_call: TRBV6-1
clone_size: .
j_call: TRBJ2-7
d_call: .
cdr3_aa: CASSKDRSYEQYF
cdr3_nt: TGTGCCAGCAGCAAGGACAGAAGCTACGAGCAGTACTTC

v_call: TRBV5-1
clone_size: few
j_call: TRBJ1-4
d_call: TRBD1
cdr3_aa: CASSEDRDDEKLFF
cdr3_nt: TGCGCCAGCAGCGAAGACAGGGACGATGAAAAACTGTTTTTT

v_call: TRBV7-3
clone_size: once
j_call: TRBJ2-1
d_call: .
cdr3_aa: CASSQNVRTEQFF
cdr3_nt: TGTGCCAGCAGCCAAAACGTGCGTACTGAGCAGTTCTTC

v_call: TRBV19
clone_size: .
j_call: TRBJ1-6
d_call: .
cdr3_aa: CASSTTGWGSYNSPLHF
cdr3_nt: TGTGCCAGTAGTACTACAGGGTGGGGCTCCTATAATTCACCCCTCCACTTT

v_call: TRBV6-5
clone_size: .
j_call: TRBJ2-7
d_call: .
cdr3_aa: CASSSLSRSSYEQYF
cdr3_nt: TGTGCCAGCAGTTCCCTTAGCCGCAGCTCCTACGAGCAGTACTTC

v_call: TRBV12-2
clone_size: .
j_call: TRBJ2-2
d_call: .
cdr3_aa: CASRLANPGANTGELFF
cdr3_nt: TGTGCAAGTCGCTTAGCGAACCCAGGGGCGAACACCGGGGAGCTGTTTTTT

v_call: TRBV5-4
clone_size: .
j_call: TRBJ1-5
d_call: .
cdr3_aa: CASSIDTGEQPQHF
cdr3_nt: TGTGCCAGCAGCATTGACACCGGTGAACAGCCCCAGCATTTT

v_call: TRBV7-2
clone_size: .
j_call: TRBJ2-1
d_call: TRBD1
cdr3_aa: CASSLTGTGVNEQFF
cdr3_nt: TGTGCCAGCAGCCTCACCGGGACAGGGGTCAATGAGCAGTTCTTC

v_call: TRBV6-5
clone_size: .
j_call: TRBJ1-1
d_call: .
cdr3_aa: CASSYSLYDTEAFF
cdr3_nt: TGTGCCAGCAGTTACTCCCTATATGACACTGAAGCTTTCTTT

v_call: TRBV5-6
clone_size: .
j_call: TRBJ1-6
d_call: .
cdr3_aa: CASSSKIQGFNSPLHF
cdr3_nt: TGTGCCAGCAGCTCCAAAATACAGGGATTCAATTCACCCCTCCACTTT

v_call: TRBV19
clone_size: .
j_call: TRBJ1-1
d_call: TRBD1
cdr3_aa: CASSIDRGTEAFF
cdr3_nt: TGTGCCAGTAGTATAGACAGGGGGACTGAAGCTTTCTTT

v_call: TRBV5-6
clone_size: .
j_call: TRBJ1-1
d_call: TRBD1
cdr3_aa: CASSLAGKGARNTEAFF
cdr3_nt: TGTGCCAGCAGCTTGGCGGGGAAGGGGGCGAGGAACACTGAAGCTTTCTTT

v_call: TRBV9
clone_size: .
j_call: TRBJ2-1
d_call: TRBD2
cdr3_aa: CASSQRVAGGLEQFF
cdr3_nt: TGTGCCAGCAGCCAAAGGGTAGCGGGAGGACTTGAGCAGTTCTTC